This TCR beta chain originates from a study of human T cells and chemical hapten exposure. The germline V gene has CDR1 DFQATT and CDR2 SNEGSKA (reference sequence). V lost 2 bases to trimming and J lost 0 bases; unmatched junction nucleotides: 11. The CDR3 runs 19 residues. One entry per CDR3 protein results from TCRdb running MiXCR on the RACE reads. The sample yields roughly 380,000 distinct CDR3 sequences, 5.1% seen once. Described time point: pre-sensitization, week 0. Treatment meaning: therapeutic diphenylcyclopropenone sensitization with weekly scalp DPC. Blood was collected ahead of every patch test applied. Donors were 18 to 70-year-old alopecia patients suitable for DPC. This clonotype came up many times.

This TCR was recovered from a woman aged 45-60 years with alopecia areata. Some clones in this sample may be carry-over from other donors' samples. V is TRBV20-1 and J is TRBJ2-1; 12 nucleotides align to TRBD2. The sample here was whole blood, taken in connection with sensitization to the hapten diphenylcyclopropenone (DPC). In DNA form, the CDR3 reads TGCAGTGCTAGACTCCGACTAGCGGGAGCCCCCAGCTCCTACAATGAGCAGTTCTTC. Translated: CSARLRLAGAPSSYNEQFF.